The clone carrying this TCR beta chain was observed once. The sample comes from a study of blood T cell repertoires in COVID-19. Sequenced by immunoSEQ multiplex PCR; TCRdb stores in-frame clones only, minus some. This sample has about 58,000 clones, with approximately 91% found just once. The sequence came from a woman between 50 and 59 years old with active or convalescent COVID-19. Sequencing used peripheral blood.

This chain's CDR3 is CSVGDRSHTDTQYF. CDR3 bases: TGCAGCGTCGGAGACAGGTCGCACACAGATACGCAGTATTTT. The chain joins TRBV29-1 to TRBJ2-3; tentatively, D is TRBD1 (6 bases). The CDR3 consists of 14 residues. From germline, CDR1 is SQVTM and CDR2 ANQGSEA. Trimming left V 6 bases short and J 2 bases short, with 15 bases between.